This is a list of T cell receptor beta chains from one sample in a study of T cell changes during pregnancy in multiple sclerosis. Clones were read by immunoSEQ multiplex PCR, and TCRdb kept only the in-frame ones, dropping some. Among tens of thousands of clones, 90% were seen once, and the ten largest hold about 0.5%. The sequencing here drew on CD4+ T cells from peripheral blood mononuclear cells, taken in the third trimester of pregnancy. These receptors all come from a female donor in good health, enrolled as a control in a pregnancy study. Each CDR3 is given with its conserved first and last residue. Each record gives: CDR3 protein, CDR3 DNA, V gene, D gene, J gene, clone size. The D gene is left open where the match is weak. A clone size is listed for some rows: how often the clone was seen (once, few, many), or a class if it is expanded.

CDR3 protein: CAISGGSGAKETQYF; CDR3 DNA: TGTGCCATCAGTGGTGGTAGCGGGGCCAAAGAGACCCAGTACTTC; V gene: TRBV10-3; D gene: TRBD2; J gene: TRBJ2-5; clone size: .
CDR3 protein: CAGKDRADYEQYF; CDR3 DNA: TGTGCCGGAAAGGACAGGGCAGACTACGAGCAGTACTTC; V gene: TRBV30; D gene: TRBD1; J gene: TRBJ2-7; clone size: .
CDR3 protein: CASGRSWETQYF; CDR3 DNA: TGTGCCAGTGGGAGGAGTTGGGAGACCCAGTACTTC; V gene: TRBV19; D gene: .; J gene: TRBJ2-5; clone size: .
CDR3 protein: CASSLQGADEQYF; CDR3 DNA: TGCGCCAGCAGCTTACAGGGTGCGGACGAGCAGTACTTC; V gene: TRBV5-1; D gene: .; J gene: TRBJ2-7; clone size: .
CDR3 protein: CAISPGLAGGNEQFF; CDR3 DNA: TGTGCCATCAGCCCGGGACTAGCGGGAGGCAATGAGCAGTTCTTC; V gene: TRBV10-3; D gene: TRBD2; J gene: TRBJ2-1; clone size: .
CDR3 protein: CASSHTREKLFF; CDR3 DNA: TGTGCCAGCAGTCACACCAGAGAAAAACTGTTTTTT; V gene: TRBV6-5; D gene: .; J gene: TRBJ1-4; clone size: once
CDR3 protein: CSVRAGNTEAFF; CDR3 DNA: TGCAGCGTTCGCGCAGGGAACACTGAAGCTTTCTTT; V gene: TRBV29-1; D gene: .; J gene: TRBJ1-1; clone size: .
CDR3 protein: CATRTGDYGYTF; CDR3 DNA: TGTGCCACCAGGACAGGGGACTATGGCTACACCTTC; V gene: TRBV6-6; D gene: TRBD1; J gene: TRBJ1-2; clone size: .
CDR3 protein: CAISLGQGNGYTF; CDR3 DNA: TGTGCCATCAGCTTGGGACAGGGGAATGGCTACACCTTC; V gene: TRBV10-3; D gene: TRBD1; J gene: TRBJ1-2; clone size: .
CDR3 protein: CASSLAASNTGELFF; CDR3 DNA: TGTGCCAGCAGCTTAGCGGCATCGAACACCGGGGAGCTGTTTTTT; V gene: TRBV7-9; D gene: .; J gene: TRBJ2-2; clone size: .
CDR3 protein: CASSSGQKNEKLFF; CDR3 DNA: TGCGCCAGCAGCTCGGGACAGAAAAATGAAAAACTGTTTTTT; V gene: TRBV5-1; D gene: TRBD1; J gene: TRBJ1-4; clone size: .
CDR3 protein: CASRMRQGTNQPQHF; CDR3 DNA: TGTGCCAGCCGGATGCGACAGGGGACCAATCAGCCCCAGCATTTT; V gene: TRBV27; D gene: TRBD1; J gene: TRBJ1-5; clone size: .
CDR3 protein: CASSPTGNINQPQHF; CDR3 DNA: TGTGCCAGCAGCCCTACAGGGAATATTAATCAGCCCCAGCATTTT; V gene: TRBV7-2; D gene: .; J gene: TRBJ1-5; clone size: .
CDR3 protein: CASRDRTDNSPLHF; CDR3 DNA: TGCGCCAGCAGGGACAGAACCGATAATTCACCCCTCCACTTT; V gene: TRBV10-2; D gene: .; J gene: TRBJ1-6; clone size: .